This T cell receptor beta chain appears in the sequencing data of a study of cytomegalovirus exposure and HLA in healthy donors (TCRdb year 2017). Study-level background: A later analysis indicated that the roughly 130 validation repertoires were generated on the platform also employed for the 700 or so repertoires of the first cohort. In addition to the first cohort of 666 subjects, a separate validation cohort of 100 to 150 different subjects was used. The study combined high-throughput TCR immunosequencing, statistical association of individual TCRs with disease status, and machine learning to predict cytomegalovirus infection status. The study aimed to test whether signatures of past pathogen exposure could be identified by cataloging public T cell receptors. Paper-wide results and their limitations: A later analysis had no HLA typing for the validation cohort, so co-occurrence there was scored across all 110 or so repertoires. According to the authors, the approach could potentially be generalized to other disease states and immunological phenotypes. Subsequent analysis determined that TCRs grouped into clusters in the first cohort also showed a tendency toward co-occurrence across the 120 validation repertoires, and 94% of cluster scores exceeded 0. Across donors, most TCR sequences were observed very rarely, whereas some public TCRs were present in many individuals. Cytomegalovirus status was reported to be diagnosed by the classifier with high specificity and sensitivity in both the original and validation cohorts. A total of fewer than 200 TCR beta chains were listed by the study as associated with cytomegalovirus. In vitro tests confirmed that a few of the cytomegalovirus-associated TCR beta chains recognize cytomegalovirus antigens.

Details on this clone: Its cognate antigen has yet to be identified. Within one base of it there is no much larger clone, and no base qualities were kept.

CDR1 is given as MRHNA and CDR2 as SNTAGT, both from the germline V gene. Ends trimmed: V by 2 bases, J by 0 bases; bases unmatched to a gene: 4. The cysteine opens and the phenylalanine closes a CDR3 of 15 amino acids. Just CDR3 DNA is preserved here, 45 bases in frame from base 1. Library method: the immunoSEQ multiplex PCR assay. As for the authors' bioinformatics: A statistical classification framework was developed to diagnose cytomegalovirus status using the catalog of TCR beta chain sequences. The table comes from immuneACCESS by way of TCRdb, which keeps in-frame sequences with V and J called. Part of the clones is missing from these tables; in studies checked, under half for an unresolved V gene and the rest for unknown reasons. That table furnishes V, J and clone size, whereas the DNA furnished D and trimming. The sample includes about 110,000 clones, with roughly 89% observed a single time. The ten top clones hold around 2% of the sample.

Donors formed part of the validation cohort, which comprised 120 subjects and was distinct from the first cohort of under 850 subjects. Material: PBMCs. The chain employs TRBV6-4 and TRBJ2-7, and 7 junction bases match TRBD1. This clonotype originated in a woman in her late teens or twenties in good health and CMV-seronegative. The CDR3 sequence is CASSDPGQTSYEQYF. The sequence in DNA is TGTGCCAGCAGTGACCCGGGACAGACCTCCTACGAGCAGTACTTC.